Listed here are 17 T cell receptor beta chains from one sample, sequenced in a study of blood T cell repertoires in COVID-19. Measured with immunoSEQ multiplex PCR; TCRdb has only the in-frame clones, and not every one. The sample includes approximately 160,000 clones, over 75% of them seen just once. The sample consisted of PBMCs or T cells enriched from blood (not recorded which). The receptors derive from a woman aged 50 to 65 who had recovered from COVID-19.

The chain carries TRBV5-4 and TRBJ1-1, with 8 bases aligning to TRBD1. CDR3 length: 17 amino acids. J was trimmed by 1 base and V by 4 bases; bases with no gene match: 12. Germline CDR1 reads SGHNT; CDR2 reads YYREEE (reference sequence). CDR3 residues: CASSPSDRATWNTEAFF. For the CDR3, the DNA is TGTGCCAGCAGCCCCTCGGACAGGGCAACTTGGAACACTGAAGCTTTCTTT.

The gene calls are TRBV5-1 and TRBJ1-2, with TRBD1 identical over 7 bases. With V trimmed by 0 bases and J by 8 bases, 10 bases remained unmatched. Looked up from germline, CDR1 is SGHRS and CDR2 is YFSETQ. The CDR3 covers 15 residues. CDR3 coding DNA: TGCGCCAGCAGCTTGGCGGTAGGGGGCCGGAGGGGCTACACCTTC. It translates to CASSLAVGGRRGYTF.

The genes are TRBV13 and TRBJ2-5; a possible D gene is TRBD2 (7 bases). The CDR3 has 15 amino acids. Trimming removed 5 bases from V and 2 bases from J, with 15 bases in between. Germline V gene sequence: CDR1 PRHDT, CDR2 FYEKMQ (reference sequence). The CDR3 nucleotides are TGTGCCAGCAGCCAGACCGGGGGGCTGCAAGAGACCCAGTACTTC. Its protein is CASSQTGGLQETQYF.

The chain uses TRBV7-9 and TRBJ2-5; 7 bases line up with TRBD1. The CDR3 has 15 amino acids. Germline CDR1 reads SEHNR; CDR2 reads FQNEAQ (reference sequence). After removal of 1 base from V and 2 bases from J, the junction contained 4 bases not matched to a gene. CDR3 nucleotide sequence: TGTGCCAGCAGCTTAGGGGACAGACCTCAAGAGACCCAGTACTTC. It specifies CASSLGDRPQETQYF.

In its sample, this clone was seen once. The chain uses TRBV28 and TRBJ1-2; D is unresolved. CDR3 length equals 11 residues. Germline CDR1 and CDR2: MDHEN and SYDVKM. V was trimmed by 6 bases and J by 13 bases, leaving 15 bases between them. In DNA, the CDR3 is TGTGCCAGCAGGGTCTCTGGCGGCCTCACCTTC. Amino acids: CASRVSGGLTF.

The chain carries TRBV11-2 and TRBJ1-1, with a tentative D call TRBD1 (5 bases). This CDR3 is 12 amino acids long. The germline CDR1 and CDR2 sequences are SGHAT and FQNNGV. Trimming cost V 5 bases and J 4 bases, with 8 bases left between them. The CDR3 region has the DNA TGTGCCAGCAGCCTCAGGGTCACTGAAGCTTTCTTT. Translation gives CASSLRVTEAFF.

This clone was detected once. The CDR3 bases are TGTGCCAGCAGCTTAATCGGGAGCTCCTACAATGAGCAGTTCTTC. Residues: CASSLIGSSYNEQFF. V usage is TRBV7-3 and J usage is TRBJ2-1; a weak D match, TRBD2 (6 bases). Trimming removed 1 base at V and 0 bases at J, with 7 bases between. The germline CDR1 and CDR2 sequences are SGHTA and FQGTGA. The CDR3 has 15 residues.

This chain joins TRBV5-1 and TRBJ1-4, with D perhaps TRBD1 (6 bases). The length of the CDR3 is 13 residues. Germline assignment: CDR1 SGHRS and CDR2 YFSETQ. V was cut by 5 bases and J by 7 bases, with 12 bases left in between. DNA of the CDR3: TGCGCCAGCAGAAGGACAGTTATTGAAAAACTGTTTTTT. Encoded protein: CASRRTVIEKLFF.

About this clone itself: Additional DNA sequences in this sample encode the identical CDR3. The chain joins TRBV12-3 or TRBV12-4 to TRBJ2-1, with 10 positions matching TRBD2. This CDR3 comprises 13 residues. V lost 5 bases to trimming and J lost 9 bases; unmatched junction nucleotides: 4. In DNA, the CDR3 is TGTGCCAGCAGTCCTAGCGGGAGAGGTGAGCAGTTCTTC. Amino acid sequence: CASSPSGRGEQFF.

The chain uses TRBV10-2 and TRBJ2-5; unclear D gene. The CDR3 contains 14 residues. CDR1 and CDR2 from the germline V gene are WSHSY and SAAADI. The V and J ends lost 6 bases and 0 bases respectively, with 11 bases between them. CDR3 nucleotides: TGCGCCAGCAGACCGACTGGTTACCAAGAGACCCAGTACTTC. It translates to CASRPTGYQETQYF.

This clone was counted between two and nine times. The chain couples TRBV28 to TRBJ2-3, with 12 bases aligning to TRBD2. The CDR3 has 16 amino acids. The ends lost 2 bases at V and 5 bases at J; junction bases unmatched: 5. Germline V gene sequence: CDR1 MDHEN, CDR2 SYDVKM. The CDR3 coding sequence is TGTGCCAGCAGTTTAGGGCTAGCGGGAGGGGGAGATACGCAGTATTTT. Residues: CASSLGLAGGGDTQYF.

This chain connects TRBV7-2 to TRBJ2-5; 10 nucleotides line up with TRBD1. This CDR3 has 14 amino acids. With V trimmed by 5 bases and J by 6 bases, 6 bases remained unmatched. CDR1 SGHTA and CDR2 FQGNSA come from the germline V gene. The CDR3 nucleotides are TGTGCCAGCAGCCGGGACAGGGGTGGGCAGACCCAGTACTTC. Its translation: CASSRDRGGQTQYF.

The chain carries TRBV7-9 and TRBJ2-1, with TRBD2 identical over 14 bases. Germline values: CDR1 SEHNR, CDR2 FQNEAQ (reference sequence). The CDR3 is 19 amino acids. The ends lost 5 bases at V and 1 base at J; junction bases unmatched: 10. The CDR3 DNA is TGTGCCAGCAGCGATGCTGGACTAGCGGGAGGTCCATCCTACAATGAGCAGTTCTTC. This sequence encodes CASSDAGLAGGPSYNEQFF.

The CDR3 loop is CASRRDRGHNSPLHF. In nucleotides, the CDR3 is TGTGCCAGCAGGAGGGACAGGGGCCATAATTCACCCCTCCACTTT. This rearrangement joins TRBV2 to TRBJ1-6, with TRBD1 matching 10 bases. Trimming cost V 6 bases and J 5 bases; bases outside gene matches: 4. This CDR3 has 15 amino acids. Per germline, CDR1 SNHLY and CDR2 FYNNEI.

This clone was picked up a small number of times. The CDR3 loop reads CASSKRLDSVDTQYF. Here the CDR3 DNA reads TGTGCCAGTAGTAAGAGGCTGGACTCAGTGGATACGCAGTATTTT. This chain uses TRBV19 with TRBJ2-3; D perhaps matches TRBD2 (5 bases). This CDR3 region has 15 residues. Germline V gene data show CDR1 as LNHDA and CDR2 as SQIVND (reference sequence). Trimming pared 4 bases from V and 6 bases from J, leaving 17 bases between.

The rearrangement joins TRBV19 to TRBJ2-5, with TRBD1 identical over 8 bases. The trim removed 3 bases at V and 4 bases at J, leaving 4 bases unmatched. The CDR3 has 14 residues. Per germline, CDR1 LNHDA and CDR2 SQIVND (reference sequence). The chain's CDR3 is CASSIDRGGETQYF. CDR3 DNA sequence: TGTGCCAGTAGTATTGACAGGGGCGGAGAGACCCAGTACTTC.

This clone was seen once. The rearrangement joins TRBV11-2 to TRBJ1-2, with 9 positions matching TRBD1. CDR3 length: 17 amino acids. CDR1 and CDR2 (germline): SGHAT, FQNNGV. V was pared by 3 bases and J by 6 bases, with 14 bases of the junction left unmatched. CDR3 nucleotide sequence: TGTGCCAGCAGCTTCCGAAGGGCCGGGACAGGGCTGCATGGCTACACCTTC. Protein product: CASSFRRAGTGLHGYTF. Variable domain in full (rest from reference TRBV11-2 and TRBJ1-2): EAGVAQSPRYKIIEKRQSVAFWCNPISGHATLYWYQQILGQGPKLLIQFQNNGVVDDSQLPKDRFSAERLKGVDSTLKIQPAKLEDSAVYLCASSFRRAGTGLHGYTFGSGTRLTVV.